This is a list of T cell receptor beta chains from one sample in a study of control samples from healthy donors and cancer patients. The data were produced by immunoSEQ multiplex PCR, yet TCRdb's version contains in-frame clones alone and is incomplete. The sample lists fewer than 110,000 clones; around 89% were seen once. Sequencing was carried out using blood. The receptor set was obtained from a man younger than 45 in good health. The CDR3 runs from the conserved cysteine through the conserved F or W. The D gene is left open where the match is weak. The size of a clone is reported for some rows only, either as once, few or many, or as a class for expanded clones.

clone size	D gene	V gene	J gene	CDR3 DNA	CDR3 protein
NA	NA	TRBV5-4	TRBJ1-1	TGTGCCAGCAGCGGGGTTACTGAAGCTTTCTTT	CASSGVTEAFF
NA	NA	TRBV28	TRBJ1-6	TGTGCCAGCAGTTTATATAGGTCCGCACCCCTCCACTTT	CASSLYRSAPLHF
NA	NA	TRBV30	TRBJ1-6	TGTGCCTGGAGTACGTTTGGGGGCCCCAATTCACCCCTCCACTTT	CAWSTFGGPNSPLHF
NA	NA	TRBV6-1	TRBJ1-1	TGTGCCAGCAGTGAAGAGGGCATGGCCACTGAAGCTTTCTTT	CASSEEGMATEAFF
NA	NA	TRBV19	TRBJ1-1	TGTGCCAGTAGTATAGGAGGGAACACTGAAGCTTTCTTT	CASSIGGNTEAFF
NA	NA	TRBV7-9	TRBJ2-2	TGTGCCAGCAGCTCCCCCGTGGCCACCGGGGAGCTGTTTTTT	CASSSPVATGELFF
NA	NA	TRBV28	TRBJ1-1	TGTGCCAGCAGCCCTCGGTGGAGGGAGGCTTTCTTT	CASSPRWREAFF
NA	TRBD1	TRBV9	TRBJ2-3	TGTGCCAGCAGCGTATCAGGGACAGGGGTAATGACGCAGTATTTT	CASSVSGTGVMTQYF
NA	TRBD2	TRBV7-2	TRBJ2-7	TGTGCCAGCAGCTTTAGCGGGGGGTTGTCGTTCTACGAGCAGTACTTC	CASSFSGGLSFYEQYF
NA	NA	TRBV12-5	TRBJ1-3	TGTGCTAGTGGTTTGTTCTCTGGAAACACCATATATTTT	CASGLFSGNTIYF
NA	NA	TRBV28	TRBJ2-3	TGTGCCAGCAGCCCATTCATGGGGCATACCACAGATACGCAGTATTTT	CASSPFMGHTTDTQYF
once	TRBD2	TRBV5-1	TRBJ2-3	TGCGCCAGCACCTCAAGGGTCCTAGCGGGAGGGTCCGGAGATACGCAGTATTTT	CASTSRVLAGGSGDTQYF
NA	NA	TRBV13	TRBJ2-3	TGTGCCAGCAGAACAGGGAGCCTACCCTTCACAGATACGCAGTATTTT	CASRTGSLPFTDTQYF
NA	NA	TRBV19	TRBJ1-2	TGTGCCAGTAGTCCAGGGACGGCCTGGGGCTACACCTTC	CASSPGTAWGYTF
NA	NA	TRBV24-1	TRBJ2-7	TGTGCCACCAGTGCTAGGGGGTCGGAGCAGTACTTC	CATSARGSEQYF
NA	NA	TRBV6-1	TRBJ1-1	TGTGCCAGCAGTGAACGGAGGGGTACCACTGAAGCTTTCTTT	CASSERRGTTEAFF
NA	NA	TRBV7-6	TRBJ1-5	TGTGCCAGCAGCCTAGGGACACGTTCCGGCAATCAGCCCCAGCATTTT	CASSLGTRSGNQPQHF
NA	NA	TRBV11-3	TRBJ2-2	TGTGCCAGCAGCAAGATCGGGGAGCTGTTTTTT	CASSKIGELFF
NA	TRBD1	TRBV7-9	TRBJ2-4	TGTGCCAGCAGCTCTACAGGGGGATTCGCCAAAAACATTCAGTACTTC	CASSSTGGFAKNIQYF
NA	NA	TRBV28	TRBJ1-2	TGTGCCAGCAGTATTGGCTCAGCTAACTATGGCTACACCTTC	CASSIGSANYGYTF
NA	NA	TRBV7-9	TRBJ2-1	TGTGCCAGCAGCGACCGTTATATTGAGCAGTTCTTC	CASSDRYIEQFF
NA	NA	TRBV28	TRBJ1-2	TGTGCCAGCAGTCCCATCAACCTATACTACACCTTC	CASSPINLYYTF
NA	TRBD2	TRBV19	TRBJ2-1	TGTGCCAGTAGTCCTATCTCTAGCGGGAGAATTAATGAGCAGTTCTTC	CASSPISSGRINEQFF
NA	TRBD2	TRBV7-9	TRBJ2-7	TGTGCCAGCAGTTCGGGGGGATCCTACGAGCAGTACTTC	CASSSGGSYEQYF
NA	TRBD2	TRBV28	TRBJ2-7	TGTGCCAGCAGGAGCGGGAGTCGTTCCTACGAGCAGTACTTC	CASRSGSRSYEQYF
NA	NA	TRBV19	TRBJ2-2	TGTGCCAGTAGTAATTACGGGGGAGGTTTCACCGGGGAGCTGTTTTTT	CASSNYGGGFTGELFF
NA	TRBD2	TRBV7-2	TRBJ2-5	TGTGCCAGCAGCACTGGGGATAGCGGGTTCGAAGAGACCCAGTACTTC	CASSTGDSGFEETQYF
NA	NA	TRBV3-1/TRBV3-2	TRBJ2-5	TGTGCCAGCAGCCAAGATCCGGAGACCCAGTACTTC	CASSQDPETQYF
NA	TRBD1	TRBV5-1	TRBJ1-2	TGCGCCAGCAAGGAGACAGGGTCTAGCTATGGCTACACCTTC	CASKETGSSYGYTF
once	NA	TRBV4-2	TRBJ1-5	TGTGCCAGCAGCCCGGAGGGGGGGGGAAATCAGCCCCAGCATTTT	CASSPEGGGNQPQHF
NA	NA	TRBV5-1	TRBJ2-4	TGCGCCAGCAGCCCACCCACAGGAGGGATAGCCAAAAACATTCAGTACTTC	CASSPPTGGIAKNIQYF
NA	NA	TRBV9	TRBJ1-2	TGTGCCAGCAGCGCCTGGGGCGCAGGCTATGGCTACACCTTC	CASSAWGAGYGYTF
NA	NA	TRBV7-2	TRBJ1-2	TGTGCCAGCAGCTTAGGGTCTAGAGAGAACTATGGCTACACCTTC	CASSLGSRENYGYTF
NA	TRBD1	TRBV11-1	TRBJ1-1	TGTGCCAGCAGCTTATACAGGGGGCGTACTGAAGCTTTCTTT	CASSLYRGRTEAFF
NA	TRBD1	TRBV30	TRBJ1-5	TGTGCCTGGAGGGACAGGGGTGCCGGTCAGCCCCAGCATTTT	CAWRDRGAGQPQHF
NA	TRBD1	TRBV5-1	TRBJ1-1	TGCGCCAGCAGCTTGGATCGGACAGGGGGATCTGAAGCTTTCTTT	CASSLDRTGGSEAFF
once	NA	TRBV10-3	TRBJ1-2	TGTGCCATCAGTGAGTCCGGGACCTATGGCTACACCTTC	CAISESGTYGYTF
NA	NA	TRBV5-5	TRBJ1-1	TGTGCCAGCAAGCTCGGTTGGGGGAGCAACACTGAAGCTTTCTTT	CASKLGWGSNTEAFF
NA	NA	TRBV28	TRBJ1-1	TGTGCCAGCAGTACCCTTCTTAACCGGGATAACACTGAAGCTTTCTTT	CASSTLLNRDNTEAFF
NA	NA	TRBV18	TRBJ1-1	TGTGCCAGCTCCCGGGACATTGCGAACACTGAAGCTTTCTTT	CASSRDIANTEAFF
once	TRBD2	TRBV6-2/TRBV6-3	TRBJ2-1	TGTGCCAGCATCCCTAGCGGGAGGTCTAATGAGCAGTTCTTC	CASIPSGRSNEQFF
NA	TRBD1	TRBV27	TRBJ1-2	TGTGCCAGCAGGGACAGGGGGACCTATGGCTACACCTTC	CASRDRGTYGYTF
once	NA	TRBV3-1/TRBV3-2	TRBJ2-1	TGTGCCAGCAGCCACCGGGACTCCTCCTACAATGAGCAGTTCTTC	CASSHRDSSYNEQFF
NA	NA	TRBV14	TRBJ1-6	TGTGCCAGCAGCCTAATATCGGGTTCACCCCTCCACTTT	CASSLISGSPLHF
NA	NA	TRBV7-2	TRBJ1-3	TGTGCCAGCAGCTTAGATGGTCGCAGGAGGAGAAGCTCTGGAAACACCATATATTTT	CASSLDGRRRRSSGNTIYF
NA	NA	TRBV7-2	TRBJ1-6	TGTGCCTCCATAGGGCAGTTTAATTCATCCCTCCACTTT	CASIGQFNSSLHF
few	NA	TRBV9	TRBJ2-2	TGTGCCAGCAGCGTAGATGTCACCGGGGAGCTGTTTTTT	CASSVDVTGELFF
NA	TRBD1	TRBV6-5	TRBJ2-3	TGTGCCAGCAGTTATCGAGGGACAGGGAGTGATACGCAGTATTTT	CASSYRGTGSDTQYF
few	TRBD1	TRBV5-6	TRBJ1-6	TGTGCCAGCAGCATACGAGACAGGGGATATTCACCCCTCCACTTT	CASSIRDRGYSPLHF
few	NA	TRBV2	TRBJ2-3	TGTGCCACCGGGACGGGAGATTTCGCAGATACGCAGTATTTT	CATGTGDFADTQYF
NA	NA	TRBV19	TRBJ1-2	TGTGCCAGTAGTATGGAGGGGGGCGAGGTTGGCTACACCTTC	CASSMEGGEVGYTF
NA	NA	TRBV7-9	TRBJ1-5	TGTGCCAGCGCATCCGATGGGGGTTATAGCAATCAGCCCCAGCATTTT	CASASDGGYSNQPQHF
once	NA	TRBV12-1	TRBJ2-5	TGTGCCAGCAGCTTTGGGGCAGAGTGGGCAAAGGGCCAAGAGACCCAGTACTTC	CASSFGAEWAKGQETQYF
NA	NA	TRBV11-1	TRBJ2-1	TGTGCCAGCAGCCCAGGCGGTAATGAGCAGTTCTTC	CASSPGGNEQFF
NA	TRBD2	TRBV4-1	TRBJ2-2	TGCGCCAGCAGCCGCGGACTAGCGGGAGTTAACACCGGGGAGCTGTTTTTT	CASSRGLAGVNTGELFF